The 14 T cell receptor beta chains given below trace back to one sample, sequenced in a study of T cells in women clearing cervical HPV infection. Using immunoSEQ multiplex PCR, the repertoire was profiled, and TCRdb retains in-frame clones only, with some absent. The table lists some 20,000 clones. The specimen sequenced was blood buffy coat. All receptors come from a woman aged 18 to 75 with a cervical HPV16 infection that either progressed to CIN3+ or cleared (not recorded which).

The sequenced part of the CDR3 DNA is TGTGCCAGCAGCTTAGCGGGGGGGAACACCGGGGAG. As protein: CASSLAGGNTGE. The complete CDR3 sequence is CASSLAGGNTGELFF. This chain connects TRBV11-1 to TRBJ2-2; weak D call: TRBD2 (6 bases). With the read ending 3 residues before the CDR3 end, the germline J gene is used to fill in that end. The germline V and J ends were trimmed by 0 bases and 1 base, with 6 bases remaining between them. Germline V gene data show CDR1 as SGHAT and CDR2 as FQDESV (reference sequence). The CDR3 is 15 amino acids. Full variable domain (outside the CDR3, taken from reference TRBV11-1 and TRBJ2-2): EAEVAQSPRYKITEKSQAVAFWCDPISGHATLYWYRQILGQGPELLVQFQDESVVDDSQLPKDRFSAERLKGVDSTLKIQPAELGDSAMYLCASSLAGGNTGELFFGEGSRLTVL.

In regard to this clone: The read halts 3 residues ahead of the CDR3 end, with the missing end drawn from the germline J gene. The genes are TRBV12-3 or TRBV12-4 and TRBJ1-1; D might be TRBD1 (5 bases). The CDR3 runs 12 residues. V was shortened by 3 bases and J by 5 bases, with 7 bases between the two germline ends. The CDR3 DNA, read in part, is TGTGCCAGCAGTTTGGAGGGGACTGAA. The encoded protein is CASSLEGTE. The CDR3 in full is CASSLEGTEAFF.

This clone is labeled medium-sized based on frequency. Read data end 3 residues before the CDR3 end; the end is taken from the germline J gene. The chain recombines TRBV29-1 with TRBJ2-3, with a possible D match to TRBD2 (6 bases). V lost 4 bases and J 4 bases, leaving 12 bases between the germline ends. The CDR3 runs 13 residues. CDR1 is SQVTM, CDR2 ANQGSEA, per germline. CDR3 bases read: TGCAGCGTTGGCGCTAGCGAGGCAGATACG. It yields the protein CSVGASEADT. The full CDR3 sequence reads CSVGASEADTQYF.

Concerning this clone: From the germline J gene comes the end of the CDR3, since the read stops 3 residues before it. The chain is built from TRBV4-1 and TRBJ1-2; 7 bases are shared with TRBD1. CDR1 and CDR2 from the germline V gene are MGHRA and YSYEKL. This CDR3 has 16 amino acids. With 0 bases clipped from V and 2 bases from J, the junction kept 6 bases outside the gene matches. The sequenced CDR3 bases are TGCGCCAGCAGCCAAGAGACAGGGAGGTTGAACTATGGC. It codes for CASSQETGRLNYG. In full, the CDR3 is CASSQETGRLNYGYTF.

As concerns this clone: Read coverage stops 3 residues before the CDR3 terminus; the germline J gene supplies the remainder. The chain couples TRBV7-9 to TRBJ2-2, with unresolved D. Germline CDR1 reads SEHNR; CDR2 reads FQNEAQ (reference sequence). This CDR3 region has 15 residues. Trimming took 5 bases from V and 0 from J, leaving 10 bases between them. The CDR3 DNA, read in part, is TGTGCCAGCAGCCCTACCCACGCGAACACCGGGGAG. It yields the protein CASSPTHANTGE. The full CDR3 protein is CASSPTHANTGELFF.

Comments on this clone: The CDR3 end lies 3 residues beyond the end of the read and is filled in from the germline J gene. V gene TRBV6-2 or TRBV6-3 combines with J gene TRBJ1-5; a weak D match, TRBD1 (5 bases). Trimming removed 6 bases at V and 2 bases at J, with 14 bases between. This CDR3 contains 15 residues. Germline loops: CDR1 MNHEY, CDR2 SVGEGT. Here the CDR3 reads CASRGQGWGNQPQHF. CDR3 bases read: TGTGCCAGCAGGGGGCAGGGATGGGGCAATCAGCCC.

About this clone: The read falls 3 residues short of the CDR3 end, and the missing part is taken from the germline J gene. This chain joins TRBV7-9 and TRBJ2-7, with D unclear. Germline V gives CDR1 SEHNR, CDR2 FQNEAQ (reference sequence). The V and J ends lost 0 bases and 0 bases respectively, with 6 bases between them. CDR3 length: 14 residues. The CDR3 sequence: CASSLAEASYEQYF. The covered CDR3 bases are TGTGCCAGCAGCTTAGCAGAGGCCTCCTACGAG.

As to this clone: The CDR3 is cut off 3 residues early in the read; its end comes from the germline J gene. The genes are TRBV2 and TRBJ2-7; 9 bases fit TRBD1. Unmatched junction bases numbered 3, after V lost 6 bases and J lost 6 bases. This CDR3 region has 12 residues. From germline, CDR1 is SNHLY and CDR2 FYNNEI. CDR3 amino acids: CASRGQGGEQYF. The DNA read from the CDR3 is TGTGCCAGCAGGGGACAGGGAGGCGAG.

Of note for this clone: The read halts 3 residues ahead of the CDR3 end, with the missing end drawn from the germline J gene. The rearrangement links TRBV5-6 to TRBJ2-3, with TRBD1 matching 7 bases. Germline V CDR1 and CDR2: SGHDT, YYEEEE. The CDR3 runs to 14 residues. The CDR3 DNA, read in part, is TGTGCCAGCAGCTCCGGACAGGTTCAAGAGACG. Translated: CASSSGQVQET. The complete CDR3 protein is CASSSGQVQETQYF.

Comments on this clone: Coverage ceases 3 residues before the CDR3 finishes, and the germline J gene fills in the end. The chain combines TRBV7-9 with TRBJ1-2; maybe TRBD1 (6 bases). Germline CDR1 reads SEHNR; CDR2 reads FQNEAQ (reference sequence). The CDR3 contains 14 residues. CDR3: CASSPEGGLNDYTF. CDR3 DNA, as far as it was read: TGTGCCAGCAGCCCAGAGGGGGGGCTGAATGAC.

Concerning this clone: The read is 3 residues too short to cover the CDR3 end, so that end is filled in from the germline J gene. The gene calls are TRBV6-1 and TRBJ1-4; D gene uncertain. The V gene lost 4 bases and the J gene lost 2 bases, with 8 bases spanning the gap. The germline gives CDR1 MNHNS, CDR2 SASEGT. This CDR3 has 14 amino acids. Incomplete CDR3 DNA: TGTGCCAGCAGTGTCTACGCTACTAATGAAAAA. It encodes CASSVYATNEK. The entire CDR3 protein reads CASSVYATNEKLFF.

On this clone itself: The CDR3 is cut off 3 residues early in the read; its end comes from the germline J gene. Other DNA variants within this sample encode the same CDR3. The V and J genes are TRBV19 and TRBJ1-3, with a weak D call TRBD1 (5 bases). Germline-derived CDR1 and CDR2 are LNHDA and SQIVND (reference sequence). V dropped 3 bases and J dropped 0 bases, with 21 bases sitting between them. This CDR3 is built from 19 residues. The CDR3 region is CASSIRTLQPGDSGNTIYF. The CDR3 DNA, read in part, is TGTGCCAGTAGTATCCGGACACTTCAGCCTGGCGACTCTGGAAACACC.

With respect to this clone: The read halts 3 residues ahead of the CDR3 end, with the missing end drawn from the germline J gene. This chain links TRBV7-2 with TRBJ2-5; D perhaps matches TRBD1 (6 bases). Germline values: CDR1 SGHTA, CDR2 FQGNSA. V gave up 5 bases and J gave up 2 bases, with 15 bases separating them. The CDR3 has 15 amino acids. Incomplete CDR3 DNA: TGTGCCAGCAGCCACTCCGGGACACAACAAGAGACC. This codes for CASSHSGTQQET. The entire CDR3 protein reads CASSHSGTQQETQYF.

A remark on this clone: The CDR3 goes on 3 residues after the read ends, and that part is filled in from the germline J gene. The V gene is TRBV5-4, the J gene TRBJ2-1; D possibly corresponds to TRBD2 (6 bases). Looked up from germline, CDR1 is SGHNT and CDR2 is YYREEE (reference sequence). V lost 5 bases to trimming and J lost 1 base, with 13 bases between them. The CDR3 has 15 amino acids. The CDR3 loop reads CASRMTSSSYNEQFF. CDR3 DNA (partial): TGTGCCAGCAGGATGACTAGTTCATCCTACAATGAG.